Listed here is a single TCR beta chain. This specimen comes from a study of blood T cell repertoires in COVID-19. The CDR3 sequence is 15 residues long. Deletions cut 4 bases from V and 4 bases from J, with 16 bases between. Germline V lookup: CDR1 SGHNT, CDR2 YYREEE (reference sequence). Method: immunoSEQ multiplex PCR; TCRdb's copy keeps in-frame clones and lacks some. The sample records approximately 140,000 clones, 80% to 85% being singletons. The TCR was taken from a man in his forties or fifties with acute COVID-19. Sequencing was performed on PBMCs or T cells enriched from blood (not recorded which). V and J are TRBV5-4 and TRBJ2-3; tentatively, D is TRBD2 (5 bases). This CDR3 is CASSVGLTWADTQYF. The CDR3 DNA is TGTGCCAGCAGCGTTGGACTGACATGGGCAGATACGCAGTATTTT.